This note documents a single T cell receptor (beta chain) sequence. Its target is unknown. The sample is drawn from a study of shared clonotypes between healthy human individuals. At the level of the study: The people who gave samples were two women and a few men aged 18 to 49. CD8 memory received one plate per donor, CD8 naive two, CD4 memory three and CD4 naive three. General study points: When compared with the clonotypes that were shared by all four sorted-subset donors, the non-shared clonotypes turned out to have lower generation probabilities.

The V and J ends lost 7 bases and 4 bases respectively, with 19 bases between them. Per germline, CDR1 MNHEY and CDR2 SMNVEV (reference sequence). CDR3 length: 15 amino acids. Repertoires were generated with immunoSEQ multiplex PCR, while TCRdb's copy carries only in-frame clones and drops some. The sample carries about 680,000 clones, 92% recorded once. CD45RO-negative cells were positively selected for CCR7, leaving out terminally differentiated effector memory CD45RA+ cells. Everyone who donated was a Caucasian adult who lived in Nashville, Tennessee. Sequencing was performed on naive CD8+ T cells sorted from blood. The receptor comes from a man aged 25 to 45 in good health. This chain uses TRBV27 with TRBJ2-5, with D possibly being TRBD2 (7 bases). The CDR3 region is CASTNLGGGGETQYF. Written as DNA, the CDR3 is TGTGCCAGCACCAACCTAGGGGGGGGAGGAGAGACCCAGTACTTC.